Reported below is one T cell receptor (beta chain). This clone's antigen is unknown. Base qualities are not recorded, but no much larger clone differs from it by a single base. The germline V gene (reference sequence) provides CDR1 SGHNT and CDR2 YYREEE. V was cut back by 3 bases and J by 5 bases, leaving a gap of 12 bases between them. The CDR3 has 14 amino acids, counting the end cysteine and phenylalanine. The DNA shown is the 42-base CDR3, in frame from base 1. This sample was included in a study of blood T cell repertoires in COVID-19 (dated by TCRdb to 2020 to 2022). Regarding the research as a whole: Collaborator samples came from the United States, Italy and Spain and covered acute and convalescent phases of COVID-19. The material from the prospective study consisted of cDNA or gDNA derived from T cells, B-cell-depleted T cells, or PBMCs. Deeply sampled blood TCRbeta repertoires from subjects exposed to, actively infected with, or recovered from COVID-19 were included in the dataset. The repertoires were made available in a free public database intended to serve as a resource for research on the immune response to SARS-CoV-2. The samples were drawn from the first 160 participants of the ongoing ImmuneRACE study and from 1,254 subjects provided by 6 global collaborators. Nearly every sample came with metadata listing a de-identified subject ID, COVID-19 status, age in years and sex. Where available, HLA class I and class II types were taken from metadata supplied by the sample provider and were not determined by assay-based typing.

TCRbeta CDR3 regions were amplified from genomic DNA using the immunoSEQ Assay, a bias-controlled multiplex PCR. The authors processed their data as follows. Nucleated cell counts per sample were estimated from amplification of reference gene primers within the assay. To quantify the absolute abundance of each unique TCRbeta CDR3 rearrangement, sequence reads were collapsed and filtered. For each sample, productive Simpson clonality was calculated as the square root of Simpson's diversity index over productive rearrangements. TCRdb took this table from immuneACCESS and kept in-frame rearrangements with V and J called. Such tables lack part of the clones; where checked against another copy, unresolved V genes explain under half of the gap, and the rest is unexplained. V, J and clone size were drawn from that table, and D and trimming were deduced from the DNA. The sample contains roughly 260,000 clones, roughly nine tenths of them found a single time. The ten top clones hold roughly 4% of the sample.

General findings and caveats noted by the study authors: The amount of clinical and demographic metadata varied by source and participant and was provided uncurated.

Another Seattle source contributed samples from volunteer blood donors who had recovered from COVID-19. The collaborating institutions used their own protocols to collect whole blood in K2EDTA tubes. For TCRbeta analysis, collaborator samples were shipped as frozen whole blood, as isolated PBMCs, or as DNA extracted from either sample type. Recombination joined TRBV5-4 with TRBJ1-5, and perhaps TRBD1 as D gene, on 5 matching bases. The sequence derives from a man aged 55 to 70 who had recovered from COVID-19. Sequenced input: peripheral blood. The DNA reads TGTGCCAGCAGCTCATCTGGGGGGGATCAGCCCCAGCATTTT. Its translation is CASSSSGGDQPQHF.